Below, one TCR beta chain is given with its context. This clone occurred a few times. Its antigen is unknown. Base qualities are not provided; no much larger clone lies one nucleotide away. TCRbeta CDR3 regions were amplified from genomic DNA by means of the immunoSEQ Assay, a bias-controlled multiplex PCR. The source study handled its data this way. The number of nucleated cells in each sample was estimated by amplification of reference gene primers within the assay. To quantify the absolute abundance of each unique TCRbeta CDR3 rearrangement, sequence reads were collapsed and filtered. For each sample, productive Simpson clonality was calculated by taking the square root of Simpson's diversity index across productive rearrangements. TCRdb re-hosts the immuneACCESS table, in-frame sequences only. Its copies lack some clones; in the studies checked, an unresolved V gene accounts for under half of them, and the cause for the rest is not known. Clone size and the V and J calls come from that table; the DNA yielded D and trimming. The sample records approximately 170,000 clones, more than 70% of which are singletons. The ten biggest clones cover approximately 6% of the sample.

From V the trimming removes 7 bases and from J it removes 3 bases, while the gene matches leave 11 bases of the junction unaccounted for. Including cysteine and phenylalanine, the CDR3 has 16 amino acids. The sequence is cut down to CDR3 DNA, 48 bases in frame from base 1. CDR1 and CDR2 were assigned from the germline V gene as MDHEN and SYDVKM. The record originates from a study of blood T cell repertoires in COVID-19 (dated by TCRdb to between 2020 and 2021). Background for the entire study: The collaborator samples originated in the United States, Italy and Spain and spanned the acute and convalescent phases of COVID-19. The material from the prospective study consisted of cDNA or gDNA derived from T cells, B-cell-depleted T cells, or PBMCs. The dataset comprised deeply sampled blood TCRbeta repertoires from subjects exposed to, actively infected with, or recovered from COVID-19. The repertoires were released in a freely available public database intended as a resource for research on the immune response to SARS-CoV-2. Samples came from the ongoing ImmuneRACE study (first 160 participants) plus 1,254 subjects from 6 global collaborators. A de-identified subject ID, COVID-19 status, age in years and sex were almost always included in the sample metadata. Where HLA class I and class II types were available, the types were taken from metadata supplied by the sample provider, not from assay-based typing.

Beyond this particular receptor, the publication reports: Clinical and demographic metadata were provided uncurated, with the amount varying by source and participant.

Enrolling through a virtual design, the prospective study's participants ranged in age from roughly 18 to 95 years and lived across 24 United States geographic areas. In the prospective study, cohorts were assigned on the basis of participant-reported clinical history obtained from a screening survey and a study questionnaire. Recovered participants in ImmuneRACE Cohort 3 were defined as having two consecutive negative NP/OP PCR tests, clearance from a healthcare professional, or resolution of symptoms. Each participant in the prospective study had whole blood, serum and a nasopharyngeal or oropharyngeal swab collected by mobile phlebotomists. Prospective study participants could optionally give additional blood draws and questionnaires over an approximately two-month period. Before DNA extraction, prospective study blood samples were shipped either frozen or at room temperature.

The specimen sequenced was PBMCs or T cells enriched from blood (not recorded which). Recombination connected TRBV28 to TRBJ2-1, with 8 bases aligning to TRBD1. This TCR was sampled from a man between 35 and 55 years old who had recovered from COVID-19. The DNA reads TGTGCCAGCACTACCTCGGCAGGGGGCGACTACAATGAGCAGTTCTTC. Its coded protein is CASTTSAGGDYNEQFF.